This T cell receptor beta chain comes out of a study of immune cell composition in non-small cell lung cancer. Findings and limits, study-wide: In adenocarcinoma, maximal tumour-associated clone frequency tracked TIL tumour reactivity. Clones >0.5% enriched in tumour were rarer in adenocarcinoma (roughly 35%) than squamous (roughly 75%).

Germline CDR1 is SEHNR and CDR2 is FQNEAQ (reference sequence). V was shortened by 3 bases and J by 8 bases, with 19 bases between the two germline ends. The CDR3 covers 15 residues. Profiling relied on immunoSEQ multiplex PCR, and the TCRdb table lists in-frame clones only, not all of them. The sample records 1,500 to 2,000 clones, roughly four fifths being singletons. On this clone itself: Its antigen is not identified.

This receptor was identified in a human donor with non-small cell lung cancer. Sequenced input: lung tumor tissue. V usage is TRBV7-9 and J usage is TRBJ1-1; TRBD1 might be the D (6 bases). The CDR3 spells CASSFPRGVSAEAFF. The CDR3, as DNA: TGTGCCAGCAGCTTCCCCAGGGGTGTTTCGGCGGAAGCTTTCTTT.